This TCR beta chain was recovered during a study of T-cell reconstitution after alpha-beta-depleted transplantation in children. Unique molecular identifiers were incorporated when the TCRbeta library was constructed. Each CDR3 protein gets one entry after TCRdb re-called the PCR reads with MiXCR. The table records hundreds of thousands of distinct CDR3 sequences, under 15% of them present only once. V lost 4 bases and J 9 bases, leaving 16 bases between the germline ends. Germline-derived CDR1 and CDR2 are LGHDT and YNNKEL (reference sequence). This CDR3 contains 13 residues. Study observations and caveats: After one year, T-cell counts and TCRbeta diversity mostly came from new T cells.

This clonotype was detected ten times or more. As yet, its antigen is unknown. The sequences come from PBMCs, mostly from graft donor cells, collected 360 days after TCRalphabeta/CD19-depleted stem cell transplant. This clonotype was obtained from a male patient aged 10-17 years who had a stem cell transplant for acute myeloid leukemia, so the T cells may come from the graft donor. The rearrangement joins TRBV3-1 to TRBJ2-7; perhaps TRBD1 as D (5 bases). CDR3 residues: CASSLRPWGVQYF. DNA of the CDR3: TGTGCCAGCAGCCTTCGTCCCTGGGGCGTGCAGTACTTC.